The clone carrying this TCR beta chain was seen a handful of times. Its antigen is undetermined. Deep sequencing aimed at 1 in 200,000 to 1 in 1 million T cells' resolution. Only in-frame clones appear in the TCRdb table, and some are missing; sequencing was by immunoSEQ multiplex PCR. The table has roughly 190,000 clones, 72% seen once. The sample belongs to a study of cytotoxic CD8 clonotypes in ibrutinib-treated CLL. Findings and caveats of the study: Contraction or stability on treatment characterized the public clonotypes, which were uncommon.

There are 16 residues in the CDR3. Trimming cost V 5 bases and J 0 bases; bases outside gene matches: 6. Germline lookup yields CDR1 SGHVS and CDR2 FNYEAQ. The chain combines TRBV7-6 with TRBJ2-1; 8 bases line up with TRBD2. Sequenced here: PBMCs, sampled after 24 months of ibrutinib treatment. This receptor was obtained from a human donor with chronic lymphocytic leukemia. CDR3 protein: CASSPNSGNSYNEQFF. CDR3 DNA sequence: TGTGCCAGCAGCCCTAATAGCGGGAACTCCTACAATGAGCAGTTCTTC.